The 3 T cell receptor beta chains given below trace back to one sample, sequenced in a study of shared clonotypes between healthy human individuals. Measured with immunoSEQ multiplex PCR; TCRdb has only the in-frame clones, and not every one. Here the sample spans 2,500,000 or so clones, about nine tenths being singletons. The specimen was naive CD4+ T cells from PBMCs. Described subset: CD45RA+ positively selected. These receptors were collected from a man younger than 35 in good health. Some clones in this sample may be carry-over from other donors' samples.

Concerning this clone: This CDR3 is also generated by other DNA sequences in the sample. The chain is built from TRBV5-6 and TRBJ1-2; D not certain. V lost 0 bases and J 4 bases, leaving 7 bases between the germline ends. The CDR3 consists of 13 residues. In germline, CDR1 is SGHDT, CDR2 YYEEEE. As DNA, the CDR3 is TGTGCCAGCAGCTTGGGCCAGACCTATGGCTACACCTTC. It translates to CASSLGQTYGYTF.

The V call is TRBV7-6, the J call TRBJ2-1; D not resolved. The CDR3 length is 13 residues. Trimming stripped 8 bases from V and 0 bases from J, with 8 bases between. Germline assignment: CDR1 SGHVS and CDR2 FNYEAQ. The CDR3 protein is CASRSLSYNEQFF. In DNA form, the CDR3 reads TGTGCCAGCCGTTCCCTCTCCTACAATGAGCAGTTCTTC.

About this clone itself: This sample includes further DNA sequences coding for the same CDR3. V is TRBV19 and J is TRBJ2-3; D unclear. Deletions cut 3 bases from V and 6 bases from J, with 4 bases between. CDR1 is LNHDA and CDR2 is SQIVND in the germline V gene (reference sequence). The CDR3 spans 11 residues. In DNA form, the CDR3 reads TGTGCCAGTAGTATTGGGGATACGCAGTATTTT. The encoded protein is CASSIGDTQYF.